Shown below are 32 T cell receptor beta chains from a single sample sequenced in a study of CD8 T cells in Susac syndrome. With random hexamers, 0.5 to 1 ug RNA was reverse transcribed. TCRdb itself ran the immunoSEQ multiplex PCR reads through MiXCR, one entry per CDR3 protein. Of some 180,000 distinct CDR3 sequences listed, around 90% were seen once; the top ten hold 0.085% to 0.1%. The sample comprised CD4+ T cells from PBMCs. Receptors were obtained from a human donor with Susac syndrome.

V usage is TRBV4-2 and J usage is TRBJ1-2; D might be TRBD1 (5 bases). Germline lookup yields CDR1 LGHNA and CDR2 YNFKEQ. The ends were cut back, 4 bases at V and 8 bases at J, with 17 bases in the middle. The CDR3 sequence is 14 residues long. CDR3 sequence reads: CASSRDSGEGGYTF. CDR3 bases: TGTGCCAGCAGCCGAGATTCGGGCGAGGGGGGCTACACCTTC.

The V and J genes are TRBV7-3 and TRBJ2-2; 7 nucleotides align to TRBD1. The CDR3 extends over 14 amino acids. The junction had 6 bases not matched to a gene; V was cut back by 8 bases and J by 3 bases. The V gene's germline CDR1 is SGHTA and CDR2 FQGTGA. The CDR3 here is CASGVGQHTGELFF. The CDR3 coding sequence is TGTGCCAGCGGGGTGGGACAGCACACCGGGGAGCTGTTTTTT.

The rearrangement uses TRBV6-5 and TRBJ1-5, with TRBD1 as a possible D gene (5 bases). The CDR3 totals 15 residues. The germline V and J ends were trimmed by 8 bases and 0 bases, with 14 bases remaining between them. Germline CDR1 is MNHEY and CDR2 is SVGAGI. The CDR3 region is CASLRAYYSNQPQHF. The CDR3, as DNA: TGTGCCAGCCTCAGGGCATATTATAGCAATCAGCCCCAGCATTTT.

The CDR3 region has the DNA TGCGCCAGCAGCTTGGCCGAGATTAATGAGCAGTTCTTC. Protein: CASSLAEINEQFF. J is TRBJ2-1 and V is TRBV5-1; D ambiguous. CDR1 and CDR2 (germline): SGHRS, YFSETQ. The CDR3 is 13 amino acids. With 0 bases removed from V and 7 bases from J, the gap between germline ends came to 8 bases. The full variable domain, rest sourced from reference TRBV5-1 and TRBJ2-1, is KAGVTQTPRYLIKTRGQQVTLSCSPISGHRSVSWYQQTPGQGLQFLFEYFSETQRNKGNFPGRFSGRQFSNSRSEMNVSTLELGDSALYLCASSLAEINEQFFGPGTRLTVL.

The chain carries TRBV20-1 and TRBJ2-7; TRBD1 matches 8 bases. Germline V lookup: CDR1 DFQATT, CDR2 SNEGSKA (reference sequence). This CDR3 has 12 amino acids. Losses at the gene ends were 0 bases for V and 9 bases for J; bases not matched to a gene: 4. CDR3 amino acids: CSARDLGQGQYF. Written as DNA, the CDR3 is TGCAGTGCTAGAGATCTTGGACAGGGGCAGTACTTC.

This chain uses TRBV2 with TRBJ2-5; 10 nucleotides line up with TRBD2. The CDR3 totals 15 residues. From germline, CDR1 is SNHLY and CDR2 FYNNEI. With V trimmed by 5 bases and J by 3 bases, 6 bases remained unmatched. CDR3 DNA sequence: TGTGCCAGCAGTTCCTCCCTAGCGGGAGAAGAGACCCAGTACTTC. This encodes CASSSSLAGEETQYF.

The CDR3 coding sequence is TGTGCCAGCAGACCTCTAGCGGGAGTTTCGAATGAGCAGTTCTTC. Protein sequence: CASRPLAGVSNEQFF. The chain recombines TRBV9 with TRBJ2-1, with 10 bases that match TRBD2. This CDR3 has 15 amino acids. CDR1 is SGDLS and CDR2 is YYNGEE in the germline V gene. The V gene end was trimmed by 5 bases and the J gene end by 7 bases; junction bases not matched to a gene: 9. The full variable domain, its missing parts supplied by reference TRBV9 and TRBJ2-1, is DSGVTQTPKHLITATGQRVTLRCSPRSGDLSVYWYQQSLDQGLQFLIQYYNGEERAKGNILERFSAQQFPDLHSELNLSSLELGDSALYFCASRPLAGVSNEQFFGPGTRLTVL.

This clonotype was counted once. The chain has TRBV19 and TRBJ2-7; the match to TRBD1 covers 7 bases. After removal of 4 bases from V and 5 bases from J, the junction contained 5 bases not matched to a gene. Germline loops: CDR1 LNHDA, CDR2 SQIVND (reference sequence). The CDR3 sequence is 13 residues long. DNA of the CDR3: TGTGCCAGTAGTACGGGACAGACGAACGAGCAGTACTTC. Translation: CASSTGQTNEQYF.

This rearrangement joins TRBV30 to TRBJ2-1; no definite D call. The V end was cut by 5 bases, the J end by 6 bases, with 11 bases between. The CDR3 runs 12 residues. Per germline, CDR1 GTSNPN and CDR2 SVGIG (reference sequence). The CDR3 DNA is TGTGCCTGGGGTGAACAGTTCAATGAGCAGTTCTTC. Translation: CAWGEQFNEQFF.

The V gene is TRBV4-1, the J gene TRBJ1-1; 9 nucleotides align to TRBD1. CDR3 length: 14 residues. With 4 bases clipped from V and 11 bases from J, the junction kept 11 bases outside the gene matches. Germline CDR1 is MGHRA and CDR2 is YSYEKL. CDR3 nucleotide sequence: TGCGCCAGCAGCCCCCCCGGACAGGGGCACTGGGCTTTCTTT. Amino acids: CASSPPGQGHWAFF.

The chain joins TRBV21-1 to TRBJ2-5; the DNA was not compared with TRBD1, the D call given in the table. TRBV21-1 is a known pseudogene. The CDR3 loop spans 16 amino acids. The CDR3 loop reads CASSKGNGRFRGDQYF. Written as DNA, the CDR3 is TGTGCCAGCAGCAAAGGGAATGGACGATTTCGAGGGGACCAGTACTTC.

The table lists this clonotype with a few counts. The rearrangement links TRBV5-4 to TRBJ2-5; TRBD2 matches 7 bases. Per the germline V gene, CDR1 is SGHNT and CDR2 is YYREEE (reference sequence). The J segment lost 2 bases and the V segment lost 4 bases, leaving 8 bases of the junction unmatched. CDR3 length: 15 amino acids. The CDR3 loop is CASSPGLGGQETQYF. The CDR3 nucleotides are TGTGCCAGCAGCCCAGGACTAGGAGGGCAAGAGACCCAGTACTTC.

The chain carries TRBV6-2 or TRBV6-3 and TRBJ1-5; D might be TRBD1 (6 bases). The V gene lost 10 bases and the J gene lost 0 bases, with 13 bases spanning the gap. CDR1 is MNHEY, CDR2 SVGEGT, per germline. The CDR3 is 14 residues long. In DNA form, the CDR3 reads TGTGCCACCCAGTGGGGGGCTAGCAATCAGCCCCAGCATTTT. Translated, it gives CATQWGASNQPQHF.

Only a few counts were recorded for this clonotype. This chain connects TRBV7-2 to TRBJ1-1; the match to TRBD1 covers 8 bases. The CDR3 loop spans 18 amino acids. V shed 1 base, J shed 0 bases, and the junction held 10 bases outside the gene matches. Germline loops: CDR1 SGHTA, CDR2 FQGNSA. CDR3 sequence: CASSLGHRGSSMNTEAFF. In nucleotides, the CDR3 is TGTGCCAGCAGCTTAGGACACAGGGGGTCCTCCATGAACACTGAAGCTTTCTTT.

The rearrangement joins TRBV24-1 to TRBJ2-3; D possibly corresponds to TRBD1 (6 bases). This CDR3 has 14 amino acids. V dropped 4 bases and J dropped 7 bases, with 14 bases sitting between them. Germline V gives CDR1 KGHDR, CDR2 SFDVKD. The CDR3 sequence is CATSDSDRKNTQYF. CDR3 DNA: TGTGCCACCAGTGACTCAGACAGGAAAAATACGCAGTATTTT.

The chain employs TRBV12-3 or TRBV12-4 and TRBJ1-5, with D uncertain. The length of the CDR3 is 16 residues. The ends were cut back, 5 bases at V and 5 bases at J, with 19 bases in the middle. This chain's CDR3 is CASSPGVSTLHQPQHF. Here the CDR3 DNA reads TGTGCCAGCAGTCCAGGAGTTTCGACGCTCCATCAGCCCCAGCATTTT.

V and J are TRBV5-4 and TRBJ2-2; TRBD2 is a possible D gene (5 bases). Trimming left V 0 bases short and J 4 bases short, with 7 bases between. The CDR3 consists of 14 residues. CDR1 and CDR2 from the germline V gene are SGHNT and YYREEE (reference sequence). Here the CDR3 reads CASSLGGITGELFF. In DNA, the CDR3 is TGTGCCAGCAGCTTGGGAGGGATCACCGGGGAGCTGTTTTTT.

To note about this clonotype: At one end the junction does not follow the germline gene, possibly because of a read error. The genes are TRBV9 and TRBJ2-5, with no clear D. Per germline, CDR1 SGDLS and CDR2 YYNGEE. The CDR3 loop spans 13 amino acids. The CDR3 is CASSVDGQATQYF. CDR3 nucleotides: TGTGCCAGCAGCGTTGACGGGCAAGCGACCCAGTACTTC.

This clonotype was detected once. The J gene is TRBJ1-5, the V gene TRBV11-2; TRBD1 matches 7 bases. There are 16 residues in the CDR3. CDR1 SGHAT and CDR2 FQNNGV come from the germline V gene. V lost 5 bases and J lost 0; bases outside the gene matches: 7. CDR3 in amino acids: CASSLGTVYSNQPQHF. The CDR3 DNA is TGTGCCAGCAGCCTCGGGACAGTTTATAGCAATCAGCCCCAGCATTTT. Supplemented by reference TRBV11-2 and TRBJ1-5, the full variable domain reads EAGVAQSPRYKIIEKRQSVAFWCNPISGHATLYWYQQILGQGPKLLIQFQNNGVVDDSQLPKDRFSAERLKGVDSTLKIQPAKLEDSAVYLCASSLGTVYSNQPQHFGDGTRLSIL.

V and J are TRBV25-1 and TRBJ1-3; D is unresolved. V was shortened by 3 bases and J by 3 bases, with 12 bases between the two germline ends. The CDR3 runs 15 residues. Looked up from germline, CDR1 is MGHDK and CDR2 is SYGVNS. For the CDR3, the DNA is TGTGCCAGCAGTGATCCTCAGGATTTTGGAAACACCATATATTTT. The encoded protein is CASSDPQDFGNTIYF.

J is TRBJ1-2 and V is TRBV5-4; D is possibly TRBD1 (6 bases). In germline, CDR1 is SGHNT, CDR2 YYREEE (reference sequence). This CDR3 has 14 amino acids. Trimming cost V 2 bases and J 8 bases, with 16 bases left between them. DNA for the CDR3: TGTGCCAGCAGCTTTCAAGGACAGACGTCGGGCTACACCTTC. Protein: CASSFQGQTSGYTF.

The sample holds a few counts of this clonotype. The V call is TRBV5-4, the J call TRBJ2-7; 8 bases match TRBD1. Germline V gene sequence: CDR1 SGHNT, CDR2 YYREEE (reference sequence). V lost 4 bases, J lost 5 bases, and 8 bases stayed unmatched. CDR3 length: 14 amino acids. CDR3 sequence reads: CASSQKTGADEQYF. The CDR3 DNA follows: TGTGCCAGCAGCCAAAAGACAGGGGCGGACGAGCAGTACTTC.

This sequence joins TRBV16 and TRBJ2-1; D may match TRBD1 or TRBD2 (6 bases each). CDR3 size: 13 residues. Germline lookup yields CDR1 KGHSY and CDR2 FQNENV. V dropped 2 bases and J dropped 8 bases, with 10 bases sitting between them. Here the CDR3 reads CASSQTRGDEQFF. CDR3 bases: TGTGCCAGCAGCCAAACAAGGGGGGATGAGCAGTTCTTC. Using reference TRBV16 and TRBJ2-1 for the parts outside the CDR3, the full variable domain is GEEVAQTPKHLVRGEGQKAKLYCAPIKGHSYVFWYQQVLKNEFKFLISFQNENVFDETGMPKERFSAKCLPNSPCSLEIQATKLEDSAVYFCASSQTRGDEQFFGPGTRLTVL.

This clonotype was detected only once. This chain connects TRBV27 to TRBJ1-2; 12 bases fit TRBD1. The V and J ends lost 4 bases and 7 bases, in that order; junction bases with no gene match: 7. From germline, CDR1 is MNHEY and CDR2 SMNVEV (reference sequence). This CDR3 contains 15 residues. The CDR3 DNA reads as TGTGCCAGCAGTTCCCCGGGACAGGGGGCTCGTGGCTACACCTTC. It is translated as CASSSPGQGARGYTF.

This chain joins TRBV3-1 and TRBJ2-2; D remains ambiguous. Germline loops: CDR1 LGHDT, CDR2 YNNKEL (reference sequence). V was pared by 1 base and J by 8 bases, with 8 bases between. This CDR3 has 13 residues. DNA of the CDR3: TGTGCCAGCAGCCAAGGTACTTCGGGGGAGCTGTTTTTT. It translates to CASSQGTSGELFF.

This chain links TRBV5-1 with TRBJ2-5; perhaps TRBD2 as D (6 bases). V was trimmed by 0 bases and J by 2 bases, leaving 8 bases between them. The CDR3 sequence is 14 residues long. Per the germline V gene, CDR1 is SGHRS and CDR2 is YFSETQ. The CDR3 loop reads CASSLGTIQETQYF. The CDR3 DNA is TGCGCCAGCAGCTTGGGGACTATACAAGAGACCCAGTACTTC. The full variable domain, its missing parts supplied by reference TRBV5-1 and TRBJ2-5, is KAGVTQTPRYLIKTRGQQVTLSCSPISGHRSVSWYQQTPGQGLQFLFEYFSETQRNKGNFPGRFSGRQFSNSRSEMNVSTLELGDSALYLCASSLGTIQETQYFGPGTRLLVL.

This chain joins TRBV6-5 and TRBJ1-2, with D perhaps TRBD1 (6 bases). Germline lookup yields CDR1 MNHEY and CDR2 SVGAGI. V lost 2 bases and J 8 bases, leaving 9 bases between the germline ends. The CDR3 runs to 12 residues. The CDR3 here is CASSYHQGGYTF. The CDR3 nucleotides are TGTGCCAGCAGTTACCACCAGGGGGGCTACACCTTC.

The table lists this clonotype with a count of one. The chain recombines TRBV7-2 with TRBJ2-5, with 10 nucleotides matching TRBD2. This CDR3 contains 17 residues. The V and J ends lost 3 bases and 4 bases, in that order; junction bases with no gene match: 11. Germline CDR1 is SGHTA and CDR2 is FQGNSA. The DNA for the CDR3 is TGTGCCAGCAGCTTTCTTCTAGCGGGGGCGTTCTCAGAGACCCAGTACTTC. This gives the protein CASSFLLAGAFSETQYF.

This clonotype was observed a handful of times. The chain uses TRBV12-3 or TRBV12-4 and TRBJ2-2; D might be TRBD1 (5 bases). The CDR3 length is 15 residues. The V and J ends lost 2 bases and 5 bases respectively, with 12 bases between them. The CDR3 DNA reads TGTGCCAGCAGTTTAAGGCAGGGTGGGACCGGGGAGCTGTTTTTT. It encodes CASSLRQGGTGELFF.

The chain carries TRBV30 and TRBJ1-6, with D possibly being TRBD1 (5 bases). The germline V and J ends were trimmed by 8 bases and 9 bases, with 17 bases remaining between them. CDR1 is GTSNPN, CDR2 SVGIG, per germline (reference sequence). The CDR3 contains 13 residues. Here the CDR3 reads CARTQGGGSPLHF. In DNA form, the CDR3 reads TGTGCCCGGACGCAGGGAGGCGGTTCACCCCTCCACTTT.

The chain uses TRBV4-1 and TRBJ2-3; 10 nucleotides line up with TRBD2. Trimming cost V 8 bases and J 1 base; bases outside gene matches: 3. This CDR3 has 14 amino acids. Per the germline V gene, CDR1 is MGHRA and CDR2 is YSYEKL. Here the CDR3 DNA reads TGCGCCAGCTCCGGGACTAGCGGCACAGATACGCAGTATTTT. Protein sequence: CASSGTSGTDTQYF.

This chain joins TRBV7-3 and TRBJ2-5; TRBD1 aligns across 8 bases. CDR3 length equals 15 residues. Germline assignment: CDR1 SGHTA and CDR2 FQGTGA. The V segment lost 5 bases and the J segment 1 base; nucleotides outside the gene matches: 6. DNA for the CDR3: TGTGCCAGCAGCCATAATGGACAGGGCCAAGAGACCCAGTACTTC. Protein product: CASSHNGQGQETQYF.